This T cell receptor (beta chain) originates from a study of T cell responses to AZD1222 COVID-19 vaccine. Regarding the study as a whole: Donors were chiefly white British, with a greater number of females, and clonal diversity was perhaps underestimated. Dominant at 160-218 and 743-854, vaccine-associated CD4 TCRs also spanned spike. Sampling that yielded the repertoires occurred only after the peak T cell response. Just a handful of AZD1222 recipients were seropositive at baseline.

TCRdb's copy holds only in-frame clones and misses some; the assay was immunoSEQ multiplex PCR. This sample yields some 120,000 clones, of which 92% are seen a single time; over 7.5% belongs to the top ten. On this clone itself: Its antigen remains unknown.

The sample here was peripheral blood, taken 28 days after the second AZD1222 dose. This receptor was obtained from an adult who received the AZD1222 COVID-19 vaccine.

For the CDR3, the DNA is TGTGCCAGCAGGACAGGGGCTACTGAAGCTTTCTTT. It yields the protein CASRTGATEAFF. J is TRBJ1-1 and V is TRBV12-3 or TRBV12-4; 8 nucleotides align to TRBD1. The CDR3 extends over 12 amino acids. Trimming took 6 bases from V and 5 from J; bases not matched to a gene: 2.